Shown below are 16 T cell receptor beta chains from a single sample sequenced in a study of regulatory T cells in long-lasting Graves disease. The time point is: newly diagnosed GD, antithyroid drugs for less than 3 months. The authors made the TCR library using RNA they extracted from PBMCs. Assembly of TCR beta libraries relied on iRepertoire HTBI primers together with Arm-PCR of CDR3 regions. TCRdb re-called the multiplex PCR reads through MiXCR, storing one row per CDR3 protein. This sample has more than 300,000 distinct CDR3 sequences, with about an eighth found just once. A further study also used this sample, focusing on T cells in Graves' hyperthyroidism and ophthalmopathy.

The sample consisted of peripheral blood mononuclear cells (PBMCs), taken at new diagnosis, from a patient treated with antithyroid drugs. These receptors were obtained from a woman under 30 with Graves disease.

The chain recombines TRBV4-3 with TRBJ2-4, with a weak D call TRBD1 (6 bases). Germline V gene sequence: CDR1 LGHNA, CDR2 YSLEER. The CDR3 is made up of 15 amino acids. V lost 4 bases and J 0 bases, leaving 10 bases between the germline ends. The CDR3 here is CASSPDRLAKNIQYF. DNA of the CDR3: TGCGCCAGCAGCCCGGACAGACTAGCCAAAAACATTCAGTACTTC.

This clonotype appeared many times. V gene TRBV6-2 or TRBV6-3 combines with J gene TRBJ2-1; D remains ambiguous. V lost 8 bases, J lost 10 bases, and 15 bases lay in between. Germline loops: CDR1 MNHEY, CDR2 SVGEGT. The CDR3 has 12 amino acids. The CDR3, as DNA: TGTGCCAGCCGATCCATCCCGGTAGAGCAGTTCTTC. This gives the protein CASRSIPVEQFF.

This clonotype showed up just a few times. A much larger clone sits a single nucleotide away, making a read error possible. The chain has TRBV11-2 and TRBJ1-5; D is perhaps TRBD1 (5 bases). The CDR3 totals 14 residues. The germline V gene has CDR1 SGHAT and CDR2 FQNNGV. This chain's CDR3 is CASSLSGTNQLQHF. DNA of the CDR3: TGTGCCAGCAGCTTATCAGGGACCAATCAGCTCCAGCATTTT.

This clonotype was observed at least ten times. V is TRBV20-1 and J is TRBJ2-7; 7 nucleotides line up with TRBD1. V was clipped by 3 bases and J by 3 bases; unmatched bases: 14. CDR1 and CDR2 from the germline V gene are DFQATT and SNEGSKA (reference sequence). This CDR3 comprises 16 residues. CDR3 sequence: CSASPFETGQIYEQYF. Written as DNA, the CDR3 is TGCAGTGCTAGCCCCTTCGAGACGGGACAGATCTACGAGCAGTACTTC.

Many counts were recorded for this clonotype. The chain couples TRBV15 to TRBJ1-1, with 10 bases fitting TRBD1. Germline values: CDR1 LNHNV, CDR2 YYDKDF (reference sequence). The CDR3 loop spans 15 amino acids. Unmatched junction bases numbered 5, after V lost 5 bases and J lost 2 bases. CDR3: CATSRDRGKNTEAFF. The CDR3 DNA reads as TGTGCCACCAGCCGGGACAGGGGTAAAAACACTGAAGCTTTCTTT.

This clonotype appeared a few times. The rearrangement uses TRBV5-6 and TRBJ2-1; D gene uncertain. From germline, CDR1 is SGHDT and CDR2 YYEEEE. The CDR3 extends over 14 amino acids. V lost 6 bases and J 4 bases, leaving 14 bases between the germline ends. The CDR3 protein is CASNRKGYYNEQFF. The CDR3 bases are TGTGCCAGCAATCGGAAAGGTTATTACAATGAGCAGTTCTTC.

This clonotype was picked up many times. The chain couples TRBV28 to TRBJ2-3, with D unclear. The germline gives CDR1 MDHEN, CDR2 SYDVKM. The V end lost 7 bases, the J end lost 3 bases, and 14 bases lay between the germline ends. The CDR3 sequence is 14 residues long. The CDR3 loop is CASTGFPGTDTQYF. CDR3 coding DNA: TGTGCCAGCACCGGGTTTCCCGGTACAGATACGCAGTATTTT.

The sample holds a few counts of this clonotype. The chain uses TRBV28 and TRBJ2-1, with D tentatively TRBD1 (5 bases). The end of the DNA fits TRBJ2-5 better, so the J call may be wrong. CDR1 is MDHEN, CDR2 SYDVKM, per germline. CDR3 length: 13 residues. In nucleotides, the CDR3 is TGTGCCAGCAGAGGCAGGGTTTGGGAGACCCAGTACTTC. This sequence encodes CASRGRVWETQYF.

Concerning this clonotype: A much larger clonotype is one base distant, so this may be a read error. The chain joins TRBV3-1 to TRBJ2-2, with TRBD2 matching over 11 bases. Per germline, CDR1 LGHDT and CDR2 YNNKEL (reference sequence). The ends lost 0 bases at V and 4 bases at J; junction bases unmatched: 4. CDR3 size: 17 residues. The CDR3: CASSQEGLAAITGELFF. The CDR3 DNA reads as TGTGCCAGCAGCCAAGAGGGACTAGCGGCCATCACCGGGGAGCTGTTTTTT. The full variable domain, rest sourced from reference TRBV3-1 and TRBJ2-2, is DTAVSQTPKYLVTQMGNDKSIKCEQNLGHDTMYWYKQDSKKFLKIMFSYNNKELIINETVPNRFSPKSPDKAHLNLHINSLELGDSAVYFCASSQEGLAAITGELFFGEGSRLTVL.

The V and J genes are TRBV6-2 or TRBV6-3 and TRBJ1-2; D gene unclear. The CDR3 covers 13 residues. V lost 5 bases and J lost 5, with 12 bases in between. Germline V gene lookup returns CDR1 MNHEY and CDR2 SVGEGT. The CDR3 DNA follows: TGTGCCAGCAGTAGAGTAGGGCAGTATGGCTACACCTTC. This codes for CASSRVGQYGYTF.

This clonotype was found many times. The rearrangement joins TRBV18 to TRBJ1-2; D unclear. This CDR3 is built from 14 residues. V was shortened by 3 bases and J by 0 bases, with 8 bases between the two germline ends. The germline V gene encodes CDR1 KGHSH and CDR2 LQKENI. In DNA form, the CDR3 reads TGTGCCAGCTCACCCGGCCTAGCTAACTATGGCTACACCTTC. The encoded protein is CASSPGLANYGYTF.

The rearrangement joins TRBV18 to TRBJ2-7, with 7 nucleotides matching TRBD1. The CDR3 is made up of 18 amino acids. Per the germline V gene, CDR1 is KGHSH and CDR2 is LQKENI. The V and J ends lost 3 bases and 2 bases, in that order; junction bases with no gene match: 16. The CDR3 DNA reads TGTGCCAGCTCACCGCCAGGGGGTGAGGGCAGGGCCCCCTACGAGCAGTACTTC. This codes for CASSPPGGEGRAPYEQYF.

V and J are TRBV12-3 or TRBV12-4 and TRBJ2-2, with D unclear. The V end lost 5 bases, the J end lost 5 bases, and 9 bases lay between the germline ends. The CDR3 runs 13 residues. The CDR3: CASSPYRTGELFF. For the CDR3, the DNA is TGTGCCAGCAGTCCTTACAGAACCGGGGAGCTGTTTTTT.

Ten or more counts support this clonotype. The chain couples TRBV6-1 to TRBJ1-2; TRBD1 matches 11 bases. The V and J ends lost 6 bases and 2 bases, in that order; junction bases with no gene match: 8. CDR1 is MNHNS and CDR2 is SASEGT in the germline V gene. The CDR3 is 16 amino acids. CDR3 region: CASRRTGGVINYGYTF. The CDR3 nucleotides are TGTGCCAGCAGGCGGACAGGGGGCGTTATAAACTATGGCTACACCTTC.

This clonotype turned up a few times. A much larger clone is a single base away; this may be a read error. This chain links TRBV20-1 with TRBJ2-3; D is undetermined. Trimming cost V 4 bases and J 4 bases, with 18 bases left between them. Germline values: CDR1 DFQATT, CDR2 SNEGSKA (reference sequence). The CDR3 is 15 residues long. In DNA form, the CDR3 reads TGCAGTGCTACTCACCTCCGGACGAACGCAGATACGCAGTATTTT. Protein sequence: CSATHLRTNADTQYF.

Ten or more counts support this clonotype. The rearrangement joins TRBV2 to TRBJ2-2, with 7 bases lining up with TRBD1. The germline V gene encodes CDR1 SNHLY and CDR2 FYNNEI. The CDR3 totals 15 residues. The junction had 14 bases not matched to a gene; V was cut back by 10 bases and J by 6 bases. The CDR3 is CANSGTVYPAGELFF. The CDR3 coding sequence is TGTGCCAACTCCGGGACAGTGTATCCGGCCGGGGAGCTGTTTTTT.